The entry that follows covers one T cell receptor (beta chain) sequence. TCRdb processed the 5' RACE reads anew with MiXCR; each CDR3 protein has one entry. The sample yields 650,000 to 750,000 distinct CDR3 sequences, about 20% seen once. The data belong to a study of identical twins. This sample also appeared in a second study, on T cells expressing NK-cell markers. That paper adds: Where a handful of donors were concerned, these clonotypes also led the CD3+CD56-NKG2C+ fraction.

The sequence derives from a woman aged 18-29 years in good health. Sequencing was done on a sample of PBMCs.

CDR3 amino acids: CASSLISNDEQYF. CDR3 nucleotides: TGCGCCAGCAGCTTGATCTCAAACGACGAGCAGTACTTC. The rearrangement uses TRBV5-1 and TRBJ2-7; D is unclear. This CDR3 has 13 amino acids. Germline-derived CDR1 and CDR2 are SGHRS and YFSETQ. V was clipped by 1 base and J by 5 bases, with 10 bases between them.